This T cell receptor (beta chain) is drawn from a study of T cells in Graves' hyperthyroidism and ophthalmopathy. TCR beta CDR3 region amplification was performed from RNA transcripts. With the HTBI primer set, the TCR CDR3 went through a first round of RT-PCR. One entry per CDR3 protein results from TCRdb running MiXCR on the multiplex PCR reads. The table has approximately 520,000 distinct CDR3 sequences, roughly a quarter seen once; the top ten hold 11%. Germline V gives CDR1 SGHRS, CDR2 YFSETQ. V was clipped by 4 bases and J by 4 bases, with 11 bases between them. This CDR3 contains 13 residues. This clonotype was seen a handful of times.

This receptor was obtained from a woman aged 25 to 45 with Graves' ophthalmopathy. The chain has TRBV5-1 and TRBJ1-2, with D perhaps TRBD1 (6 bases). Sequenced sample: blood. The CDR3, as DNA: TGCGCCAGCAGCACCGGACAGTTCTATGGCTACACCTTC. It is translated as CASSTGQFYGYTF.